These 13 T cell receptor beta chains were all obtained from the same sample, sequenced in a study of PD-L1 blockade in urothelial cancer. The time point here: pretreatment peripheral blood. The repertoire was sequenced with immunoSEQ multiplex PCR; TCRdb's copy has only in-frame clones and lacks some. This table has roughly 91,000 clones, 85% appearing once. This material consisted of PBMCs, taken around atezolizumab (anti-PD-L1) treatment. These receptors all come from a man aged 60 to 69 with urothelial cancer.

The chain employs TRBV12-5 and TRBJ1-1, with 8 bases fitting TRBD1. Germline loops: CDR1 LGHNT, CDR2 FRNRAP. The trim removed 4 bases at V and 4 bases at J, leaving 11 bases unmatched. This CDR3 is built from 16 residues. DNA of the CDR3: TGTGCTAGTGGTTACCTCGGGACAGGCCTAGCCACTGAAGCTTTCTTT. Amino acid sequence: CASGYLGTGLATEAFF.

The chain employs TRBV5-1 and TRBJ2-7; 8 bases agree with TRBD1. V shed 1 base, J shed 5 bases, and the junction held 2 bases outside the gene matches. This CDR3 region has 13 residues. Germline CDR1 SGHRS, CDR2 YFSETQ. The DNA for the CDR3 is TGCGCCAGCAGCTTGCAGGGGGCCCACGAGCAGTACTTC. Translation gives CASSLQGAHEQYF. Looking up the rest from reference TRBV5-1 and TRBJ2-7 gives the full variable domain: KAGVTQTPRYLIKTRGQQVTLSCSPISGHRSVSWYQQTPGQGLQFLFEYFSETQRNKGNFPGRFSGRQFSNSRSEMNVSTLELGDSALYLCASSLQGAHEQYFGPGTRLTVT.

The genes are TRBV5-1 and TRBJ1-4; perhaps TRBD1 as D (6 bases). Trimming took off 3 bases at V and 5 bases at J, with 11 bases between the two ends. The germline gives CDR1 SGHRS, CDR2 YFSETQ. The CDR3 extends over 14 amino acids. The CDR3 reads CASSSAGGNEKLFF. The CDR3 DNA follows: TGCGCCAGCAGCTCCGCGGGGGGCAATGAAAAACTGTTTTTT.

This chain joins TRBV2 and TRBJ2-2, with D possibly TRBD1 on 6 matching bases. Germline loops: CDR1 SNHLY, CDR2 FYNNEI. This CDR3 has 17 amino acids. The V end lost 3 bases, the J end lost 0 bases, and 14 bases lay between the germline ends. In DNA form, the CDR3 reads TGTGCCAGCAGTGATTGGGCGACAGGAACGAACACCGGGGAGCTGTTTTTT. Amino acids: CASSDWATGTNTGELFF.

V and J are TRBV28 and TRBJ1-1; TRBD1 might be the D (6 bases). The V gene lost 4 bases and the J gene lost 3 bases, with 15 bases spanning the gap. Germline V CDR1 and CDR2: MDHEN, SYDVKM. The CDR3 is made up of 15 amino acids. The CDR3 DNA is TGTGCCAGCAGTTCTAATTTGGGGGGGCACACTGAAGCTTTCTTT. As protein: CASSSNLGGHTEAFF.

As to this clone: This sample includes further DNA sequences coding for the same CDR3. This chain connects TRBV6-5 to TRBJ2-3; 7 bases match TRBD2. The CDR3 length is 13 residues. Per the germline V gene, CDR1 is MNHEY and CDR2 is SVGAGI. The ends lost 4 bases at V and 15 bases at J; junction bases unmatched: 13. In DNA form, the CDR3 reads TGTGCCAGCAGTTTGGCCTCGGGCGGGAGAGCCTATTTT. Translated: CASSLASGGRAYF.

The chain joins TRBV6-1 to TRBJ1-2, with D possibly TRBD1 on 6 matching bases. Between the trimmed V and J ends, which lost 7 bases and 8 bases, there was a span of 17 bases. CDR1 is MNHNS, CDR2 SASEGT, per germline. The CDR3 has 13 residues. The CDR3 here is CASTEGGTLGYTF. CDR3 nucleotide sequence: TGTGCCAGCACTGAGGGGGGGACTTTAGGCTACACCTTC.

The CDR3 reads CASTPGQGFEKLFF. The DNA of the CDR3 is TGTGCCAGCACACCGGGACAGGGATTTGAAAAACTGTTTTTT. This sequence joins TRBV5-4 and TRBJ1-4; 9 nucleotides align to TRBD1. The germline V gene has CDR1 SGHNT and CDR2 YYREEE (reference sequence). J lost 7 bases, V lost 6 bases, and 7 bases had no gene match. The CDR3 runs 14 residues.

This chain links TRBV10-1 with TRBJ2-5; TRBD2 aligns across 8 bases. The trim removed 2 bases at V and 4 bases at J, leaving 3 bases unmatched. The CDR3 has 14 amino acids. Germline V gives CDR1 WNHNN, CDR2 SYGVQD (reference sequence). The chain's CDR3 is CASSESGGGETQYF. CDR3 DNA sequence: TGCGCCAGCAGTGAGAGCGGGGGTGGAGAGACCCAGTACTTC.

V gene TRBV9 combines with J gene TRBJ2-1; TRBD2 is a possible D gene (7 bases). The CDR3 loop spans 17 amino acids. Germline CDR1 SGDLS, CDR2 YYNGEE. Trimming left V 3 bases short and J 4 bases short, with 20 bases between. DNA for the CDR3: TGTGCCAGCAGCGCTTTAGGGGGGGGTAAAGGTTACAATGAGCAGTTCTTC. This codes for CASSALGGGKGYNEQFF.

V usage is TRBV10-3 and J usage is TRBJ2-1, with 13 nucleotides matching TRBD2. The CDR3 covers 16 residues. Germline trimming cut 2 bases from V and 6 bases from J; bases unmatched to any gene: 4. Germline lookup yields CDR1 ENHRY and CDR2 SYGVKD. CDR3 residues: CAISEGTSGEGNEQFF. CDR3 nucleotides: TGTGCCATCAGTGAGGGGACTAGCGGGGAGGGCAATGAGCAGTTCTTC.

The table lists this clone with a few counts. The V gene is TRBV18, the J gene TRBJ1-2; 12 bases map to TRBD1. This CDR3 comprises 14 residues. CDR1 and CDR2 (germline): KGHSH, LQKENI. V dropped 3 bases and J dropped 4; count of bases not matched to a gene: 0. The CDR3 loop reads CASSPGQGAYGYTF. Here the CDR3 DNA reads TGTGCCAGCTCACCGGGACAGGGGGCCTATGGCTACACCTTC.

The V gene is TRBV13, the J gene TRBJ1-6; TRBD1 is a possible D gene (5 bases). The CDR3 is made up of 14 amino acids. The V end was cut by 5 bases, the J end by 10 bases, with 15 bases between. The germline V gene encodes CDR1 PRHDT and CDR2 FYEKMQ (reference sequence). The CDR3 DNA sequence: TGTGCCAGCAGCCGAACAGGTTTTCGCTCACCCCTCCACTTT. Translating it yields CASSRTGFRSPLHF.